This T cell receptor (beta chain) stems from a study of blood T cells in healthy people across ages (dated by TCRdb to the mid-2010s). A note on the overall study: In model experiments, template switching captured about one uniquely barcoded TCR beta cDNA molecule for every two T cells. To avoid experimental bias, donors of different ages were spread randomly across the sequencing lanes. The donors were divided into four age groups: young (average approximately 15 years), middle-aged (about 40), aged (roughly 60) and long-lived (about 79). To track age-related changes in TCR beta repertoire diversity, the study relied on deep sequencing normalized with unique cDNA molecular identifiers. Two additional independent replicas of 1 million unique cDNA reads from the same blood draw were analyzed for two donors (one aged 18 to 30 and one aged 80 or older). Study-level results and caveats: As age increased, observed TCR beta diversity per million T cells dropped in a roughly linear way, and a significant reduction was already evident by age 40. Estimates of total diversity based on one million sequenced T cells were regarded as lower bounds and as underestimates. Compared with the aged group, more naive CD4+ T cells, fewer expanded clones and increased TCR diversity were shown by the long-lived group, suggesting age selection. There was a strong correlation between observed TCR beta diversity and the percentage of naive T cells measured by flow cytometry. Conclusive comparison of naive and antigen-experienced compartments was prevented by the profiling of bulk unsorted PBMCs. Donor CMV infection status was unknown, potentially confounding age-related changes in expanded clonotypes.

Turning to this clonotype: The clone's antigen remains unknown. No quality values exist for individual bases; no much larger clone is one base distant.

Per the germline V gene (reference sequence), DFQATT is the CDR1 and SNEGSKA is the CDR2. From the cysteine up to the phenylalanine, the CDR3 has a length of 12 residues. Of all the DNA, just the CDR3 is kept, 36 bases in frame from base 1. Deletion took 7 bases off V and 4 bases off J, with a span of 11 bases between the germline ends. Systemically healthy Caucasian individuals from Russia, approximately 39 in total and aged about 6 to 95 years, were included as donors. Each donor gave 8 to 10 milliliters of peripheral blood, drawn into EDTA-treated Vacutainer tubes. Ficoll-Paque density-gradient centrifugation was used to isolate PBMCs, with at least 6.5 million per sample. Trizol reagent was used to extract total RNA from the PBMCs, yielding at least 5.5 micrograms per sample. Naive CD45RAhigh/CD27high T cell percentages were measured by flow cytometry on a PBMC aliquot from every donor. The library was generated by 5' RACE. These reads were obtained on an Illumina HiSeq 2500. A second PCR of about 7 to 12 cycles was run with a J-beta primer mix and a sample-barcoded 5' primer. A template-switch 5' adaptor carrying 12 random nucleotides introduced a unique molecular identifier onto each TCR beta cDNA molecule. At least 3 million CDR3-containing paired-end reads were obtained from each sample. First-strand cDNA was synthesized from all RNA with the Mint cDNA synthesis kit, primed by a TRBC-specific oligonucleotide. Following uracil-DNA glycosylase treatment, all cDNA underwent a first 18-cycle PCR with the universal primers M1SS and BC2_uni_R. The original methods were these. For normalization, 1 million high-quality reads were randomly selected from each sample, with every read carrying a distinct molecular identifier. Instead of being binned into consensus sequences, reads with shared molecular identifiers were discarded. MiTCR, with a Q25 quality threshold and the strictest error-elimination algorithm, was used for CDR3 identification, clonotype clustering and error correction. A nonparametric unseen species model with Euler transformation was used to estimate a lower bound on total TCR beta diversity. The public reads were reanalyzed by TCRdb: fastp trimming at Q25, MiXCR alignment, in-frame beta chains only. CDR3 protein duplicates are merged, each entry listing the most common genes and DNA. V and J calls and clone size were set by TCRdb, not the authors. The sample table shows over 600,000 distinct CDR3 sequences, and around 45% are seen once. The ten largest clonotypes hold roughly 18% of the sample.

This clonotype was sampled from a man at least 80 years old in good health. Sequencing was done on a sample of blood. The V and J segments used are TRBV20-1 and TRBJ1-5, with the D segment identity uncertain. The bases are TGCAGTGTAAAAGGGAGGAATCAGCCCCAGCATTTT. Its translation is CSVKGRNQPQHF.